What follows are 8 T cell receptor beta chains derived from one specimen sequenced in a study of T cells in women clearing cervical HPV infection (dated by TCRdb to the late 2010s). The library came from the immunoSEQ multiplex PCR assay. TCRdb limited this immuneACCESS table to in-frame rearrangements with V and J called. A share of clones is missing; checked studies link under half to unresolved V genes, and the rest is unexplained. Per the sample table, the count is 36,000 or so clones. Of the sample, 1.7% is held by the ten largest clones. The specimen was blood buffy coat. The source is a woman between 18 and 70 years old with a cervical HPV16 infection that either progressed to CIN3+ or cleared (not recorded which).

About this clone itself: The read stops 3 residues short of the end of the CDR3; the missing end is completed from the germline J gene. The genes are TRBV19 and TRBJ1-4; 8 bases match TRBD1. Germline-derived CDR1 and CDR2 are LNHDA and SQIVND (reference sequence). The CDR3 runs to 13 residues. V was pared by 6 bases and J by 8 bases, with 5 bases of the junction left unmatched. CDR3 DNA, as far as it was read: TGTGCCAGTAGCCTGGACAGGGAGGAAAAA. It specifies CASSLDREEK. The whole CDR3 protein reads CASSLDREEKLFF. Full variable domain (missing parts from reference TRBV19 and TRBJ1-4): DGGITQSPKYLFRKEGQNVTLSCEQNLNHDAMYWYRQDPGQGLRLIYYSQIVNDFQKGDIAEGYSVSREKKESFPLTVTSAQKNPTAFYLCASSLDREEKLFFGSGTQLSVL.

On this clone: The CDR3 end is not reached by the read, which stops 3 residues before it; the germline J gene fills it in. The chain couples TRBV7-9 to TRBJ2-7, with 8 bases lining up with TRBD2. V dropped 5 bases and J dropped 1; count of bases not matched to a gene: 4. Germline CDR1 reads SEHNR; CDR2 reads FQNEAQ (reference sequence). CDR3 length: 14 amino acids. The chain's CDR3 is CASSRPGGSYEQYF. The sequenced part of the CDR3 DNA is TGTGCCAGCAGCCGCCCGGGGGGGTCCTACGAG.

With respect to this clone: The DNA ends 3 residues before the CDR3 does, and the rest of the CDR3 is filled in from the germline J gene. The rearrangement joins TRBV2 to TRBJ2-3, with 16 bases lining up with TRBD2. This CDR3 is 17 amino acids long. The ends lost 4 bases at V and 1 base at J; junction bases unmatched: 2. Germline CDR1 SNHLY, CDR2 FYNNEI. CDR3 bases read: TGTGCCAGCAGTGGAGGGACTAGCGGGGGGGGCACAGATACG. This gives the protein CASSGGTSGGGTDT. The complete CDR3 protein is CASSGGTSGGGTDTQYF.

This chain's CDR3 is CASSSGPPGQGYEQYF. CDR3 bases read: TGCGCCAGCAGCTCGGGACCCCCCGGACAGGGATACGAG. The chain recombines TRBV5-1 with TRBJ2-7; 8 bases align to TRBD1. The read stops 3 residues short of the end of the CDR3; the missing end is completed from the germline J gene. V shed 3 bases, J shed 4 bases, and the junction held 12 bases outside the gene matches. Germline CDR1 and CDR2: SGHRS and YFSETQ. This CDR3 is 16 amino acids long.

A remark on this clone: The read terminates 3 residues before the CDR3 end, so the remaining end is supplied by the germline J gene. The rearrangement links TRBV5-1 to TRBJ1-2; 7 positions match TRBD1. This CDR3 is built from 12 residues. CDR1 and CDR2 from the germline V gene are SGHRS and YFSETQ. V was clipped by 4 bases and J by 6 bases; unmatched bases: 3. The part of the CDR3 DNA that was read is TGCGCCAGCAGCAGCGGGACAGATGGC. It yields the protein CASSSGTDG. The full CDR3 is CASSSGTDGYTF.

Turning to this clone: The read stops 3 residues short of the end of the CDR3; the missing end is completed from the germline J gene. The chain has TRBV7-6 and TRBJ2-2; 9 bases fit TRBD2. CDR1 is SGHVS, CDR2 FNYEAQ, per germline. This CDR3 is 15 amino acids long. The junction had 6 bases not matched to a gene; V was cut back by 3 bases and J by 7 bases. CDR3 DNA (partial): TGTGCCAGCAGCTTCGCGGGGGGGCCAAACGGGGAG. This gives the protein CASSFAGGPNGE. The whole CDR3 sequence reads CASSFAGGPNGELFF.

Comments on this clone: The CDR3 goes on 3 residues after the read ends, and that part is filled in from the germline J gene. The chain links TRBV7-9 to TRBJ2-1; no firm D call. CDR1 is SEHNR, CDR2 FQNEAQ, per germline (reference sequence). This CDR3 spans 15 amino acids. Trimming took 2 bases from V and 7 from J, leaving 15 bases between them. The DNA read from the CDR3 is TGTGCCAGCAGCTTATCCGGAAGGTTCGGGAATGAG. Translation: CASSLSGRFGNE. The whole CDR3 protein reads CASSLSGRFGNEQFF. The complete variable domain, with remaining parts taken from reference TRBV7-9 and TRBJ2-1, reads DTGVSQNPRHKITKRGQNVTFRCDPISEHNRLYWYRQTLGQGPEFLTYFQNEAQLEKSRLLSDRFSAERPKGSFSTLEIQRTEQGDSAMYLCASSLSGRFGNEQFFGPGTRLTVL.

Concerning this clone: The CDR3 extends 3 residues past the end of the read, so its final part is completed from the germline J gene. The chain couples TRBV18 to TRBJ2-2; 7 bases fit TRBD1. This CDR3 region has 17 residues. Germline V gene sequence: CDR1 KGHSH, CDR2 LQKENI. J was trimmed by 3 bases and V by 3 bases; bases with no gene match: 10. The CDR3 bases that were read are TGTGCCAGCTCACCGCGGCCCAGACAGGGAGACACCGGGGAG. Protein sequence: CASSPRPRQGDTGE. The whole CDR3 is CASSPRPRQGDTGELFF.